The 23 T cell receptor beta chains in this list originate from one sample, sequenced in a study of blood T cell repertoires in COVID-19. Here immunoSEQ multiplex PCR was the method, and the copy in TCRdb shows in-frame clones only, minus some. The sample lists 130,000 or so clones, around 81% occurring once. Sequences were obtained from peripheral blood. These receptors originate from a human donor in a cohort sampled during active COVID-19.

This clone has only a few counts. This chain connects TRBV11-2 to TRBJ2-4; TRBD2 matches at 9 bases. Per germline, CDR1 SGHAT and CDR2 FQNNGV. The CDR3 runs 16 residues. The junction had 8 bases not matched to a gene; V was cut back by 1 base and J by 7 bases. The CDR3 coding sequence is TGTGCCAGCAGCTTAGCGTTTAGCGGGAGCGGGAACATTCAGTACTTC. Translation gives CASSLAFSGSGNIQYF.

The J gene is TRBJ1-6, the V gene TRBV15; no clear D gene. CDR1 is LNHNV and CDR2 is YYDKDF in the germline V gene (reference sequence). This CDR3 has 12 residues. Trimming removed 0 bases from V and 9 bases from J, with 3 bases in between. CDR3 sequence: CATSRDRSPLHF. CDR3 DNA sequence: TGTGCCACCAGCAGAGATCGTTCACCCCTCCACTTT.

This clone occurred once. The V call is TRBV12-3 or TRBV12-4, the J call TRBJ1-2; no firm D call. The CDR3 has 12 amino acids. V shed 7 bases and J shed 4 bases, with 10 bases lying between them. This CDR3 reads CASTIHSYGYTF. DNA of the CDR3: TGTGCCAGCACCATACACAGCTATGGCTACACCTTC.

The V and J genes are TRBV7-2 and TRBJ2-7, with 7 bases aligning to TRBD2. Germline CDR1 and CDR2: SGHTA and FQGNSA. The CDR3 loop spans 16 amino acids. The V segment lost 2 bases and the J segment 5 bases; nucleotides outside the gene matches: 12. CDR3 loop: CASSLRWREIADEQYF. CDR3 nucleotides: TGTGCCAGCAGCTTACGATGGCGGGAGATAGCAGACGAGCAGTACTTC.

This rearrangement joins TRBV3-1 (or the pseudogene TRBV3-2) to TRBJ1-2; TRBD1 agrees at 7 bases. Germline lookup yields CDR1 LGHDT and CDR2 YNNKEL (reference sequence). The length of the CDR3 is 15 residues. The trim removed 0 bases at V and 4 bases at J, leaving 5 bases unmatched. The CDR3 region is CASSQDLTGAYGYTF. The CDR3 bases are TGTGCCAGCAGCCAAGATCTTACAGGGGCCTATGGCTACACCTTC.

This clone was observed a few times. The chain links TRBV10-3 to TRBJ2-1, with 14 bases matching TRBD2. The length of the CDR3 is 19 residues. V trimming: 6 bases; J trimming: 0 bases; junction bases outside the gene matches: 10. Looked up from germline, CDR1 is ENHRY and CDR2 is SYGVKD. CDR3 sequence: CAIRGTSGSRGSSYNEQFF. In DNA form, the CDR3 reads TGTGCCATCAGAGGGACTAGCGGGAGCCGGGGTAGCTCCTACAATGAGCAGTTCTTC.

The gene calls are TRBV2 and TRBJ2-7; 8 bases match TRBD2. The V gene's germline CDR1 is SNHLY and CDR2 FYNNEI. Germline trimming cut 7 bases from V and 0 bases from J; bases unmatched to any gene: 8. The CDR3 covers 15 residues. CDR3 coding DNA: TGTGCCAGCAACAGTAGGCTAGCGGGCTCCTACGAGCAGTACTTC. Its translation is CASNSRLAGSYEQYF. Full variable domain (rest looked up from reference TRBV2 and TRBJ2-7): EPEVTQTPSHQVTQMGQEVILRCVPISNHLYFYWYRQILGQKVEFLVSFYNNEISEKSEIFDDQFSVERPDGSNFTLKIRSTKLEDSAMYFCASNSRLAGSYEQYFGPGTRLTVT.

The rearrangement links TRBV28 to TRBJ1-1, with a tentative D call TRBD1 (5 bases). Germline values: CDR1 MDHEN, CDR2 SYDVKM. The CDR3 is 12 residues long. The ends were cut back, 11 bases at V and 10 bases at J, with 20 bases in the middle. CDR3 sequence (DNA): TGTGCCGGAGCAGCATATGGGGCAGGAGCTTTCTTT. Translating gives CAGAAYGAGAFF.

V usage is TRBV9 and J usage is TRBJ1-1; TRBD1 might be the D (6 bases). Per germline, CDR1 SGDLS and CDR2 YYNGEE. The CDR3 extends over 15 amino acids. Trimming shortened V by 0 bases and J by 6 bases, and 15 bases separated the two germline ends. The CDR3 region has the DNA TGTGCCAGCAGCGTAGAGCAGGGGCAGTGGGCTGAAGCTTTCTTT. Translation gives CASSVEQGQWAEAFF.

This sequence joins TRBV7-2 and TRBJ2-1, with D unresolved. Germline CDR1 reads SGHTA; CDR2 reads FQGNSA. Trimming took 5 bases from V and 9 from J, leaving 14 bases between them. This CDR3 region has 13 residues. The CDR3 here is CASSPRRGFEQFF. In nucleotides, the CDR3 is TGTGCCAGCAGCCCTCGTCGCGGTTTTGAGCAGTTCTTC.

DNA for the CDR3: TGTGCCAGCAAACAGGGACAGGGGTCCTACGAGCAGTACTTC. Protein: CASKQGQGSYEQYF. The rearrangement uses TRBV6-6 and TRBJ2-7; 10 positions match TRBD1. Germline CDR1 MNHNY, CDR2 SVGAGI (reference sequence). The trim removed 7 bases at V and 1 base at J, leaving 4 bases unmatched. This CDR3 contains 14 residues.

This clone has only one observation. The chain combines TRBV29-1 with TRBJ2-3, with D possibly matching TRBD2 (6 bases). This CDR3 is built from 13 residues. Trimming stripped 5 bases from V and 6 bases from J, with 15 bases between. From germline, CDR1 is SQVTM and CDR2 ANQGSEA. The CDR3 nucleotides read TGCAGCGTTCGGATAGCGGCGTCGGATACGCAGTATTTT. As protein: CSVRIAASDTQYF.

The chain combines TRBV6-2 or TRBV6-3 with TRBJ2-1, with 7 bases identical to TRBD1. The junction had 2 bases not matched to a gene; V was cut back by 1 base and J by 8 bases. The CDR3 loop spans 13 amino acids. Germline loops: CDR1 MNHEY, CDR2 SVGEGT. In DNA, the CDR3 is TGTGCCAGCAGTTACTACAGGGGCGATGAGCAGTTCTTC. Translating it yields CASSYYRGDEQFF.

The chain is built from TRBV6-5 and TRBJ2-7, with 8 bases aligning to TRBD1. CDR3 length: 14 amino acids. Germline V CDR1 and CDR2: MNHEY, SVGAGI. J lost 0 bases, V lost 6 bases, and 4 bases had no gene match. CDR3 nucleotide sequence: TGTGCCAGCAGGTCGGACAGGGCCTCCTACGAGCAGTACTTC. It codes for CASRSDRASYEQYF.

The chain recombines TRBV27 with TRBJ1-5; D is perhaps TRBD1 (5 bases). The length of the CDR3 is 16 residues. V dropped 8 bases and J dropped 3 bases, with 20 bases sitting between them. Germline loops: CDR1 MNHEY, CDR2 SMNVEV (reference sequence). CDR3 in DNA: TGTGCCAGCGGGGGGGGTGGGCGACGGACCAATCAGCCCCAGCATTTT. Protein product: CASGGGGRRTNQPQHF.

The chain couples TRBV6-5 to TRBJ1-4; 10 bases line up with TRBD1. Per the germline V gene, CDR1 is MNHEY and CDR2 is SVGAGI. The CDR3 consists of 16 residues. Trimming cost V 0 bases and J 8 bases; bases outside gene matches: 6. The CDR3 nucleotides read TGTGCCAGCAGTTACTCGAGGACAGGGGGAGGGGAAAAACTGTTTTTT. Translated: CASSYSRTGGGEKLFF.

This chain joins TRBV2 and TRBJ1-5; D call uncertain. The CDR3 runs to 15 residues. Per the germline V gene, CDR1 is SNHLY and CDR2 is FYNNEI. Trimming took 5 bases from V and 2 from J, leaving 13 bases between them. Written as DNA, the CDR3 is TGTGCCAGCAGTCTCCTGGCGGCTGGCAATCAGCCCCAGCATTTT. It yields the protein CASSLLAAGNQPQHF.

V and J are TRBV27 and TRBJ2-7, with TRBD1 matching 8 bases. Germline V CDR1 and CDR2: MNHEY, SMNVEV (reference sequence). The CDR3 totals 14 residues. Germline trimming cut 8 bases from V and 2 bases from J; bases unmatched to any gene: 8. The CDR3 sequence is CASGVGQGTYEQYF. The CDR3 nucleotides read TGTGCCAGCGGAGTAGGACAGGGCACCTACGAGCAGTACTTC.

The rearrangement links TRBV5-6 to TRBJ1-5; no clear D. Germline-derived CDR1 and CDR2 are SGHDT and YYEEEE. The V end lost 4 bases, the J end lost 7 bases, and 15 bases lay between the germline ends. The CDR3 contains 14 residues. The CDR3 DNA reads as TGTGCCAGCAGCCGTAGACAAATGAACCAGCCCCAGCATTTT. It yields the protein CASSRRQMNQPQHF.

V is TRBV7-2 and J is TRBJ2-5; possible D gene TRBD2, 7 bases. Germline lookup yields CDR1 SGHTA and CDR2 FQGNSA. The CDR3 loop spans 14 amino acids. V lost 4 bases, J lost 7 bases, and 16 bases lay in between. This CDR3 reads CASSSEGRGGTQYF. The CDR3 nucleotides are TGTGCCAGCAGCTCCGAGGGAAGGGGGGGGACCCAGTACTTC.

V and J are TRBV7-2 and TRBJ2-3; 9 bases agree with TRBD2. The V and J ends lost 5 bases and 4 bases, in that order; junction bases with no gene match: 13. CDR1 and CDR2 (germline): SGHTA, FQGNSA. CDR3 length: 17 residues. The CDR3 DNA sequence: TGTGCCAGCAGCCCGGGGAGGAGCGGGAGGCAAGCAGATACGCAGTATTTT. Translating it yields CASSPGRSGRQADTQYF.

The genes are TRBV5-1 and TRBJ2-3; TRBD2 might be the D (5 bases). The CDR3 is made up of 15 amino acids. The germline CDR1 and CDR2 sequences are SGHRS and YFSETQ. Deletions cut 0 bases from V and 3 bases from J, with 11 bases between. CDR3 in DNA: TGCGCCAGCAGCTTGGGAGGGCCCCGTACAGATACGCAGTATTTT. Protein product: CASSLGGPRTDTQYF.

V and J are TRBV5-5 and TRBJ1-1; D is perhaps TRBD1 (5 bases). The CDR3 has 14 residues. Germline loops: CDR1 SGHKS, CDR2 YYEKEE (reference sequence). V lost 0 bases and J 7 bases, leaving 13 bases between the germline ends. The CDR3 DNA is TGTGCCAGCAGCTTGGGGCCCCGTCAGGGTGAAGCTTTCTTT. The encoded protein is CASSLGPRQGEAFF.